This TCR beta chain was observed in a study of CD8+CD57+ T cells in acquired aplastic anemia. Using genomic DNA as the template, TCR beta VDJ and CDR3 profiling was carried out. TCRdb itself ran the reads through MiXCR, one entry per CDR3 protein. The top ten clones hold roughly 0.8% of a sample with under 500,000 distinct CDR3 sequences, more than 25% of them seen once. V gave up 5 bases and J gave up 7 bases; unmatched junction bases: 6. The germline V gene has CDR1 SGHTA and CDR2 FQGTGA. This CDR3 comprises 15 residues. Previously, flow cytometry had revealed CD8+CD57+ cell expansion in the patients chosen for sequencing.

The sample taken for sequencing was sorted CD4+, CD8+, or CD8+CD57+ T cells (not recorded which) from PBMCs. The sequence was obtained from a human donor with aplastic anemia. The V and J genes are TRBV7-3 and TRBJ2-1; TRBD1 aligns across 12 bases. CDR3 sequence reads: CASSPRDRGQNEQFF. DNA of the CDR3: TGTGCCAGCAGCCCAAGGGACAGGGGGCAAAATGAGCAGTTCTTC.